This is a list of T cell receptor beta chains from one sample in a study of blood T cell repertoires in COVID-19. Clones were sequenced by immunoSEQ multiplex PCR, and TCRdb holds only the in-frame ones, with some missing. Counted here are about 46,000 clones, 85% to 90% occurring once; the ten biggest clones make up just over 3%. The source material was PBMCs or T cells enriched from blood (not recorded which). Receptor source: a woman in her forties or fifties who had recovered from COVID-19. The CDR3 runs from the conserved cysteine through the conserved F or W. D genes are given only for firm matches. Clone size is given for some rows only: seen once, a few or many times, or a class if the clone is expanded.

v_gene,abundance,d_gene,j_gene,CDR3nt,CDR3aa
TRBV28,once,TRBD1,TRBJ2-7,TGTGCCAGCAGTACGGGGAGAGGGGGACAGTTCTACGAGCAGTACTTC,CASSTGRGGQFYEQYF
TRBV6-2/TRBV6-3,-,TRBD1,TRBJ1-6,TGTGCCAGCAGTTCCGGACAGGGCTTATCCTATAATTCACCCCTCCACTTT,CASSSGQGLSYNSPLHF
TRBV13,-,-,TRBJ1-6,TGTGCCAGCAGCTTAGGAAGAGGCTTGGGAGGATCACCCCTCCACTTT,CASSLGRGLGGSPLHF
TRBV7-6,-,-,TRBJ2-2,TGTGCCAGCAGCTTCCCCGGGACTCAGAACACCGGGGAGCTGTTTTTT,CASSFPGTQNTGELFF
TRBV7-3,-,-,TRBJ2-3,TGTGCCAGCAGCTTAGGCGGGGGCGGAGATACGCAGTATTTT,CASSLGGGGDTQYF
TRBV4-3,-,-,TRBJ1-4,TGCGCCAGCAGCCCTACTGGACAGACAAGGGCTAATGAAAAACTGTTTTTT,CASSPTGQTRANEKLFF
TRBV7-9,-,-,TRBJ2-7,TGTGCCAGCAGCTTTTCCCAAATCGCGGGGTTGTACTTC,CASSFSQIAGLYF
TRBV28,once,-,TRBJ1-2,TGTGCCAGCAGTCCCCTCCCGGGGGGGGGCGGCTACACCTTC,CASSPLPGGGGYTF
TRBV28,-,-,TRBJ2-7,TGTGCCAGCCGCCTCCACAGGGGGGGCGAGCAGTACTTC,CASRLHRGGEQYF
TRBV27,-,-,TRBJ2-7,TGTGCCAGCAGTTTTAGTAGGGGGGGTGGGATGAGAGAGCAGTACTTC,CASSFSRGGGMREQYF
TRBV29-1,-,TRBD1,TRBJ1-1,TGCAGCGTTGTCGGGACAGCCCTGAACACTGAAGCTTTCTTT,CSVVGTALNTEAFF
TRBV7-2,once,-,TRBJ2-1,TGTGCCAGCACTCGCGAGTCACAGATCAATGAGCAGTTCTTC,CASTRESQINEQFF
TRBV19,-,-,TRBJ1-5,TGTGCCAGCACGACAGGAGCAGGAGGCAATCAGCCCCAGCATTTT,CASTTGAGGNQPQHF
TRBV6-2/TRBV6-3,medium-sized,-,TRBJ2-1,TGTGCCAGCAGTACCCCTGGGCTAGCATCCTACAATGAGCAGTTCTTC,CASSTPGLASYNEQFF
TRBV7-9,-,TRBD1,TRBJ1-5,TGTGCCAGCAGCCTGACAGGGAGTAGCAATCAGCCCCAGCATTTT,CASSLTGSSNQPQHF
TRBV5-1,-,TRBD1,TRBJ2-3,TGCGCCAGCAGCCCTACCGGGACAGGGGGAACAGATACGCAGTATTTT,CASSPTGTGGTDTQYF
TRBV19,few,TRBD2,TRBJ2-2,TGTGCCAGTAGCCAATGGTCGGCGGGAGAAACCGGGGAGCTGTTTTTT,CASSQWSAGETGELFF
TRBV7-9,-,-,TRBJ2-4,TGTGCCAGCAGCCGCGGGGCGGGGGCTGGAGCCAAAAACATTCAGTACTTC,CASSRGAGAGAKNIQYF
TRBV20-1,-,-,TRBJ1-2,TGCAGTGCTAGAGATGGCAATGGCTACACCTTC,CSARDGNGYTF
TRBV28,-,-,TRBJ1-4,TGTGCCAGCAGTTTCTTAGACTTCGGGGGGCGCGATGAAAAACTGTTTTTT,CASSFLDFGGRDEKLFF
TRBV6-2/TRBV6-3,-,TRBD2,TRBJ2-1,TGTGCCAGCAGTTCGACTAGCGGGAGTAAAGAGCAGTTCTTC,CASSSTSGSKEQFF
TRBV29-1,-,-,TRBJ2-5,TGCAGCGTCCAGAAATACCCCAGGGAAGAGACCCAGTACTTC,CSVQKYPREETQYF
TRBV3-1/TRBV3-2,few,TRBD1,TRBJ1-1,TGTGCCAGCAGCCTGATGACAGGGGACACTGAAGCTTTCTTT,CASSLMTGDTEAFF
TRBV4-2,-,-,TRBJ2-5,TGTGCCAGCAGCCAATCGGCGGGGCAAGAGACCCAGTACTTC,CASSQSAGQETQYF
TRBV5-6,-,-,TRBJ2-7,TGTGCCAGCAGCTTGGAACAGGGCTTATACGTTTACGAGCAGTACTTC,CASSLEQGLYVYEQYF
TRBV7-3,-,-,TRBJ1-1,TGTGCCAGCAGCCCGAACAGGGCAATGAACACTGAAGCTTTCTTT,CASSPNRAMNTEAFF
TRBV10-2,-,TRBD2,TRBJ2-3,TGCGCCAGCAGTTTGACTAGCGGGGGGGCAGATACGCAGTATTTT,CASSLTSGGADTQYF
TRBV20-1,-,TRBD1,TRBJ1-2,TGCAGTGCTAGTGGGGACAGCACAACTAACTATGGCTACACCTTC,CSASGDSTTNYGYTF
TRBV19,-,-,TRBJ1-2,TGTGCCAGTACTTCAGGAAAAATCTATGGCTACACCTTC,CASTSGKIYGYTF
TRBV9,-,TRBD2,TRBJ2-2,TGTGCCAGCAGCGTAGGTAGCGGGAGCCCCGGGGAGCTGTTTTTT,CASSVGSGSPGELFF
TRBV19,-,TRBD1,TRBJ1-1,TGTGCCAGCAAACCGTCCGGGACAGGTTTTATGAACACTGAAGCTTTCTTT,CASKPSGTGFMNTEAFF
TRBV7-9,-,TRBD1,TRBJ1-5,TGTGCCAGCAGCTTTGGGACAGCGAATCAGCCCCAGCATTTT,CASSFGTANQPQHF
TRBV27,once,-,TRBJ1-3,TGTGCCGGGGGAGGGAGTAAGGGAAACACCATATATTTT,CAGGGSKGNTIYF
TRBV19,once,TRBD2,TRBJ2-1,TGTGCCAGTAGTATCACGGGACTAGCAGTGGAGCAGTTCTTC,CASSITGLAVEQFF
TRBV5-6,-,-,TRBJ1-2,TGTGCCAGCAGCTTGGCGGCAGGGGTCTATGGCTACACCTTC,CASSLAAGVYGYTF
TRBV10-3,once,TRBD1,TRBJ2-5,TGTGCCACCTCAGGCGGCAGGGGGCGAGAGACCCAGTACTTC,CATSGGRGRETQYF
TRBV5-5,-,-,TRBJ2-5,TGTGCCAGCAGCTTGGTTCCGGAGGCAGGTTGGGAGACCCAGTACTTC,CASSLVPEAGWETQYF
TRBV7-8,-,TRBD1,TRBJ1-4,TGTGCCAGCAGGGCCGGGACAGGGGGAATTTTGAATGAAAAACTGTTTTTT,CASRAGTGGILNEKLFF
TRBV7-2,-,TRBD2,TRBJ2-7,TGTGCCAGCAGCCCGGGGGGGGAGCAGTACTTC,CASSPGGEQYF
TRBV7-2,-,-,TRBJ2-3,TGTGCCGCATCAGGGGTCACAGATACGCAGTATTTT,CAASGVTDTQYF
TRBV28,-,-,TRBJ2-3,TGTGCCAGCAGTTCGACCAGGAGCACAGATACGCAGTATTTT,CASSSTRSTDTQYF
TRBV4-2,-,-,TRBJ1-1,TGTGCCAGCAGCCAAGATCACGGCACTGAAGCTTTCTTT,CASSQDHGTEAFF
TRBV9,-,-,TRBJ1-2,TGTGCCAGCAGCGCCCCTCCTAACTATGGCTACACCTTC,CASSAPPNYGYTF